The 22 T cell receptor beta chains below all came from one sample that was sequenced in a study of radiation and T cells in renal cell carcinoma (dated by TCRdb to the early 2020s). Libraries were made using the immunoSEQ multiplex PCR assay. TCRdb's version of the immuneACCESS table is confined to in-frame rearrangements and falls short of the full clone set. An unresolved V gene accounts for under half of the shortfall where checked; the remainder is of unknown origin. The sample table lists more than 120,000 clones, about 88% of them with a count of one. The leading ten clones occupy around a sixth of the sample. The sample's time point label is to be understood as: blood 4 weeks post-SBRT, at nephrectomy. The treatment or condition label of this sample denotes: 15 Gy SBRT to primary tumor, nephrectomy 4 weeks later. The sample was blood, taken from a patient whose treatment included radiotherapy and nephrectomy. The source of these receptors is a woman aged 45 to 65 with renal cell carcinoma.

The chain joins TRBV19 to TRBJ2-7, with D perhaps TRBD2 (6 bases). The CDR3 runs 13 residues. Trimming took off 3 bases at V and 6 bases at J, with 12 bases between the two ends. Per germline, CDR1 LNHDA and CDR2 SQIVND (reference sequence). CDR3 in DNA: TGTGCCAGTAGTATGGGGCGGGATGGCGAGCAGTACTTC. Its protein product is CASSMGRDGEQYF.

This chain connects TRBV7-2 to TRBJ2-7; D is unresolved. CDR1 and CDR2 (germline): SGHTA, FQGNSA. Trimming left V 3 bases short and J 0 bases short, with 6 bases between. This CDR3 has 13 residues. CDR3 sequence reads: CASSLSNSYEQYF. In nucleotides, the CDR3 is TGTGCCAGCAGCTTGTCCAACTCCTACGAGCAGTACTTC.

The gene calls are TRBV2 and TRBJ1-2; 9 bases match TRBD1. The germline V gene encodes CDR1 SNHLY and CDR2 FYNNEI. V gave up 5 bases and J gave up 8 bases; unmatched junction bases: 6. The CDR3 totals 13 residues. The CDR3 nucleotides read TGTGCCAGCAGTCTAGGGACAGGGCACGGCTACACCTTC. Translation gives CASSLGTGHGYTF.

The chain carries TRBV19 and TRBJ2-5, with 8 bases matching TRBD1. Germline CDR1 is LNHDA and CDR2 is SQIVND (reference sequence). The CDR3 has 16 residues. The ends lost 4 bases at V and 5 bases at J; junction bases unmatched: 12. The CDR3, as DNA: TGTGCCAGTAGTAATAACAGGGGGACGCCGACGGAGACCCAGTACTTC. It codes for CASSNNRGTPTETQYF.

This chain joins TRBV30 and TRBJ2-1, with D possibly matching TRBD2 (5 bases). The CDR3 has 14 residues. The germline V gene encodes CDR1 GTSNPN and CDR2 SVGIG (reference sequence). With 0 bases removed from V and 0 bases from J, the gap between germline ends came to 6 bases. CDR3 loop: CAWSVGLSYNEQFF. The CDR3 coding sequence is TGTGCCTGGAGTGTAGGACTCTCCTACAATGAGCAGTTCTTC.

The J gene is TRBJ2-1, the V gene TRBV9; no clear D. CDR1 and CDR2 (germline): SGDLS, YYNGEE. Trimming stripped 4 bases from V and 12 bases from J, with 20 bases between. This CDR3 contains 14 residues. The CDR3 loop is CASSPHTAPGGQFF. In nucleotides, the CDR3 is TGTGCCAGCAGCCCTCATACAGCTCCAGGTGGGCAGTTCTTC.

This clone showed up just once. The genes are TRBV27 and TRBJ1-4, with D possibly matching TRBD1 (5 bases). The CDR3 length is 15 residues. CDR1 MNHEY and CDR2 SMNVEV come from the germline V gene (reference sequence). V gave up 6 bases and J gave up 0 bases, with 11 bases separating them. This CDR3 is CASRPKTATNEKLFF. The CDR3 region has the DNA TGTGCCAGCAGACCAAAGACAGCAACTAATGAAAAACTGTTTTTT.

This sequence joins TRBV7-8 and TRBJ2-5, with D tentatively TRBD2 (6 bases). The length of the CDR3 is 17 residues. The V gene's germline CDR1 is SGHVS and CDR2 FQNEAQ. V was cut by 0 bases and J by 1 base, with 15 bases left in between. CDR3 sequence: CASSLAGPRGFQETQYF. CDR3 nucleotide sequence: TGTGCCAGCAGCTTAGCGGGCCCCCGGGGGTTCCAAGAGACCCAGTACTTC.

The chain carries TRBV4-2 and TRBJ1-2; tentative D call: TRBD1 (6 bases). Germline loops: CDR1 LGHNA, CDR2 YNFKEQ. The CDR3 consists of 16 residues. With 0 bases removed from V and 6 bases from J, the gap between germline ends came to 17 bases. CDR3 DNA sequence: TGTGCCAGCAGCCAAGACATAGTGGGGGGCGGGGATGGCTACACCTTC. It is translated as CASSQDIVGGGDGYTF.

This clone was picked up one time. The rearrangement joins TRBV20-1 to TRBJ2-4; D gene ambiguous. The CDR3 has 11 residues. V shed 6 bases and J shed 6 bases, with 9 bases lying between them. The germline CDR1 and CDR2 sequences are DFQATT and SNEGSKA (reference sequence). The CDR3: CSAPSTNIQYF. The CDR3 DNA follows: TGCAGTGCCCCTTCTACAAACATTCAGTACTTC.

The rearrangement links TRBV19 to TRBJ2-4, with a weak D call TRBD2 (7 bases). V gave up 4 bases and J gave up 7 bases, with 11 bases separating them. This CDR3 comprises 13 residues. Germline CDR1 and CDR2: LNHDA and SQIVND (reference sequence). The CDR3 loop reads CASSTGGINIQYF. The CDR3 DNA is TGTGCCAGTAGTACGGGGGGCATTAACATTCAGTACTTC.

The V call is TRBV5-1, the J call TRBJ2-3; D is uncertain. Germline CDR1 SGHRS, CDR2 YFSETQ. This CDR3 contains 14 residues. Trimming pared 0 bases from V and 0 bases from J, leaving 5 bases between. The DNA for the CDR3 is TGCGCCAGCAGCTTGGTGGTCAGCACAGATACGCAGTATTTT. It translates to CASSLVVSTDTQYF.

This chain joins TRBV7-9 and TRBJ1-1; D is uncertain. V lost 4 bases and J 8 bases, leaving 8 bases between the germline ends. This CDR3 has 11 amino acids. Germline V gene lookup returns CDR1 SEHNR and CDR2 FQNEAQ (reference sequence). The CDR3 here is CASSSFAEAFF. In DNA, the CDR3 is TGTGCCAGCAGCTCCTTTGCCGAAGCTTTCTTT.

This chain joins TRBV7-2 and TRBJ1-4, with 7 bases identical to TRBD1. Trimming removed 5 bases from V and 6 bases from J; junction bases left unmatched: 6. CDR1 is SGHTA, CDR2 FQGNSA, per germline. CDR3 length: 14 residues. For the CDR3, the DNA is TGTGCCAGCAGCCCACAGGGGACCCATGAAAAACTGTTTTTT. Translating gives CASSPQGTHEKLFF.

This clone was detected a few times. This chain joins TRBV9 and TRBJ1-6, with 7 positions matching TRBD1. V shed 3 bases and J 9 bases; nucleotides not matched to a gene: 3. The V gene's germline CDR1 is SGDLS and CDR2 YYNGEE. The CDR3 consists of 13 residues. CDR3: CASSGTGVSPLHF. In DNA form, the CDR3 reads TGTGCCAGCAGCGGAACAGGGGTTTCACCCCTCCACTTT.

The chain joins TRBV4-3 to TRBJ2-2; D not certain. This CDR3 has 14 residues. V dropped 0 bases and J dropped 4 bases, with 6 bases sitting between them. CDR1 is LGHNA, CDR2 YSLEER, per germline. This chain's CDR3 is CASSQDPRTGELFF. Here the CDR3 DNA reads TGCGCCAGCAGCCAAGATCCCCGCACCGGGGAGCTGTTTTTT.

The chain uses TRBV28 and TRBJ2-7; 7 nucleotides match TRBD1. Germline V lookup: CDR1 MDHEN, CDR2 SYDVKM. The trim removed 5 bases at V and 4 bases at J, leaving 2 bases unmatched. The CDR3 spans 12 residues. CDR3 coding DNA: TGTGCCAGCAGTAGACAGGGTTACGAGCAGTACTTC. This encodes CASSRQGYEQYF.

V and J are TRBV13 and TRBJ2-7; D call uncertain. CDR3 size: 16 residues. Trimming stripped 6 bases from V and 0 bases from J, with 18 bases between. Germline V gene data show CDR1 as PRHDT and CDR2 as FYEKMQ (reference sequence). The CDR3 sequence: CASSFLDGSSSYEQYF. CDR3 sequence (DNA): TGTGCCAGCAGTTTCCTAGACGGCTCGAGCTCCTACGAGCAGTACTTC.

The genes are TRBV27 and TRBJ1-2; D possibly corresponds to TRBD1 (6 bases). The ends were cut back, 3 bases at V and 6 bases at J, with 8 bases in the middle. The CDR3 sequence is 12 residues long. Germline lookup yields CDR1 MNHEY and CDR2 SMNVEV (reference sequence). This CDR3 is CASSFTGHGYTF. CDR3 in DNA: TGTGCCAGCAGTTTCACAGGGCATGGCTACACCTTC.

The rearrangement links TRBV5-1 to TRBJ2-1, with 13 bases fitting TRBD2. This CDR3 region has 16 residues. V lost 0 bases, J lost 8 bases, and 5 bases stayed unmatched. Germline values: CDR1 SGHRS, CDR2 YFSETQ. The CDR3 nucleotides are TGCGCCAGCAGCTTGGGGACTAGCGGGAGTCTCGATGAGCAGTTCTTC. This sequence encodes CASSLGTSGSLDEQFF.

The gene calls are TRBV7-9 and TRBJ1-1, with a weak D call TRBD1 (5 bases). The V and J ends lost 3 bases and 3 bases respectively, with 11 bases between them. Germline V gene sequence: CDR1 SEHNR, CDR2 FQNEAQ (reference sequence). This CDR3 contains 14 residues. CDR3 sequence reads: CASSFQGPYTEAFF. The CDR3 DNA sequence: TGTGCCAGCAGCTTTCAGGGACCCTACACTGAAGCTTTCTTT.

This clone has more than one count but fewer than ten. This chain links TRBV4-1 with TRBJ2-2; D is undetermined. This CDR3 region has 13 residues. Germline assignment: CDR1 MGHRA and CDR2 YSYEKL. Trimming stripped 2 bases from V and 8 bases from J, with 9 bases between. CDR3 sequence (DNA): TGCGCCAGCAGCCAACTCCCTGGGGGGGAGCTGTTTTTT. Amino acids: CASSQLPGGELFF.